Below, 6 T cell receptor beta chains from the same sample are listed, as sequenced in a study of cytomegalovirus exposure and HLA in healthy donors. PCR amplification relied on 60 Vbeta primers (plus 13 Jbeta primers). Profiling relied on immunoSEQ multiplex PCR, and the TCRdb table lists in-frame clones only, not all of them. The sample lists about 110,000 clones; roughly 80% were seen once. The material sequenced was PBMCs. These receptor sequences come from a man aged 45 to 65 in good health and CMV-seronegative.

The gene calls are TRBV19 and TRBJ2-1, with 10 nucleotides matching TRBD2. V gave up 4 bases and J gave up 0 bases; unmatched junction bases: 9. The V gene's germline CDR1 is LNHDA and CDR2 SQIVND (reference sequence). CDR3 length equals 18 residues. This chain's CDR3 is CASSTGAASGSSYNEQFF. CDR3 bases: TGTGCCAGTAGTACAGGGGCTGCTAGCGGGAGCTCCTACAATGAGCAGTTCTTC.

The chain is built from TRBV19 and TRBJ2-7; D may be TRBD2 (6 bases). The germline CDR1 and CDR2 sequences are LNHDA and SQIVND (reference sequence). The V gene lost 3 bases and the J gene lost 0 bases, with 12 bases spanning the gap. This CDR3 has 15 residues. The CDR3 DNA reads as TGTGCCAGTAGTATCTCTGGAGGGAGCTCCTACGAGCAGTACTTC. It yields the protein CASSISGGSSYEQYF.

This clone showed up just once. The genes are TRBV7-8 and TRBJ2-7, with 9 bases aligning to TRBD2. V trimming: 3 bases; J trimming: 0 bases; junction bases outside the gene matches: 9. The length of the CDR3 is 17 residues. Germline CDR1 reads SGHVS; CDR2 reads FQNEAQ. CDR3 protein: CASSFAMTSGRSYEQYF. CDR3 sequence (DNA): TGTGCCAGCAGCTTCGCTATGACTAGCGGCCGCTCCTACGAGCAGTACTTC.

This clone was observed a handful of times. The rearrangement uses TRBV5-1 and TRBJ1-5, with D hard to call. From germline, CDR1 is SGHRS and CDR2 YFSETQ. The V end lost 0 bases, the J end lost 0 bases, and 7 bases lay between the germline ends. This CDR3 region has 15 residues. CDR3 residues: CASSLDFYSNQPQHF. The CDR3, as DNA: TGCGCCAGCAGCTTGGACTTCTATAGCAATCAGCCCCAGCATTTT. The entire variable domain, with the rest obtained from reference TRBV5-1 and TRBJ1-5, is as follows: KAGVTQTPRYLIKTRGQQVTLSCSPISGHRSVSWYQQTPGQGLQFLFEYFSETQRNKGNFPGRFSGRQFSNSRSEMNVSTLELGDSALYLCASSLDFYSNQPQHFGDGTRLSIL.

With respect to this clone: A junction boundary mismatches the germline segment, possibly from a read error. This rearrangement joins TRBV7-7 to TRBJ1-2; 11 positions match TRBD1. Germline CDR1 SSHAT, CDR2 FNYEAQ (reference sequence). This CDR3 comprises 17 residues. This CDR3 is CASSLERGQGARNGYTF. The CDR3, as DNA: TGTGCTAGCAGCTTAGAAAGAGGACAGGGGGCGCGAAATGGCTACACCTTC.

The chain combines TRBV28 with TRBJ2-7, with D perhaps TRBD2 (5 bases). Germline V CDR1 and CDR2: MDHEN, SYDVKM. V dropped 7 bases and J dropped 3 bases, with 16 bases sitting between them. The CDR3 runs to 14 residues. CDR3 region: CASTLRNRDYEQYF. CDR3 nucleotides: TGTGCCAGCACCCTCCGGAACCGGGACTACGAGCAGTACTTC.